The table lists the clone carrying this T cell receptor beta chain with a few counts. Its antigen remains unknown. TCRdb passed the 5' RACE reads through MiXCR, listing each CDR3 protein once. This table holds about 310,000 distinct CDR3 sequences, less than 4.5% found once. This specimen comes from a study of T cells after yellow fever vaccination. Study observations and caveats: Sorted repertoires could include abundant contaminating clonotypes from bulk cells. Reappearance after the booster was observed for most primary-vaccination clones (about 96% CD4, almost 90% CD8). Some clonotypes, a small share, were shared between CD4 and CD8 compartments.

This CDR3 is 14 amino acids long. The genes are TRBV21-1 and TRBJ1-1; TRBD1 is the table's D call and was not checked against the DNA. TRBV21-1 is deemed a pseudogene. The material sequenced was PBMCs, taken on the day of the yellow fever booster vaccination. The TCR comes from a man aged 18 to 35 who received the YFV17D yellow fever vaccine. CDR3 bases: TGTGCCAGCAGCAGCCCCAACAGGGCCGGTGAAGCTTTCTTT. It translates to CASSSPNRAGEAFF.